The T cell receptor beta chain under discussion was sequenced for a study of blood T cells in healthy people across ages (dated by TCRdb to the mid-2010s). Regarding the research as a whole: In model experiments, template switching captured about one uniquely barcoded TCR beta cDNA molecule for every two T cells. To track age-related changes in TCR beta repertoire diversity, the study relied on deep sequencing normalized with unique cDNA molecular identifiers. Donors were grouped into four age groups: young (average roughly 15 years), middle-aged (roughly 38), aged (around 62) and long-lived (approximately 81). The study analyzed two additional independent replicas of 1 million unique cDNA reads from the same blood draw for two donors, one aged 18 to 30 and one aged 80 or older. Paper-wide results and their limitations: A strong correlation was found between observed TCR beta diversity and the percentage of naive T cells measured by flow cytometry. Conclusive comparison of naive and antigen-experienced compartments was prevented by the profiling of bulk unsorted PBMCs. Donor CMV infection status was unknown, potentially confounding age-related changes in expanded clonotypes. Observed TCR beta diversity per million T cells fell roughly linearly with age, and a significant reduction was already apparent by age about 36. The long-lived group showed more naive CD4+ T cells, fewer expanded clones and increased TCR diversity than the aged group, suggesting age selection. Estimates of total diversity based on one million sequenced T cells were regarded as lower bounds and as underestimates.

Library generation was performed with 5' RACE. Sequencing took place on an Illumina HiSeq 2500. The second PCR ran for roughly 6 to 11 cycles and used a J-beta primer mix along with a sample-barcoded 5' primer. A template-switch 5' adaptor carrying 12 random nucleotides introduced a unique molecular identifier onto each TCR beta cDNA molecule. Each sample yielded at least 3 million CDR3-containing paired-end reads. First-strand cDNA synthesis was performed from all RNA using the Mint cDNA synthesis kit, with priming by a TRBC-specific oligonucleotide. Following uracil-DNA glycosylase treatment, a first 18-cycle PCR with universal primers M1SS and BC2_uni_R was performed on all cDNA. Under the source paper's analysis protocol: For normalization, 1 million high-quality reads, each with a distinct molecular identifier, were randomly selected from each sample. Reads with shared molecular identifiers were discarded instead of being binned into consensus sequences. MiTCR, with a Q25 quality threshold and the strictest error-elimination algorithm, was used for CDR3 identification, clonotype clustering and error correction. Lower-bound total TCR beta diversity was estimated with a nonparametric unseen species model using Euler transformation. The public reads were quality trimmed at Q25 with fastp and then assembled into clones with MiXCR by TCRdb, keeping productive beta chains. Rows with a matching CDR3 protein are joined into one entry that keeps the most common DNA and genes. TCRdb, not the original authors, processed these V and J calls. The sample records approximately 580,000 distinct CDR3 sequences, about 24% of which are singletons. The ten largest clones represent just under 9% of the sample.

About this clonotype itself: What antigen it recognizes has not been identified. No quality values exist for individual bases; no much larger clone is one base distant.

V is pared back by 6 bases and J by 9 bases, with 15 bases lying between the germline termini. Per the germline V gene, MNHNS is the CDR1 and SASEGT is the CDR2. The CDR3 runs 13 amino acids, cysteine and phenylalanine included. The retained sequence is limited to the CDR3, 39 bases, with the frame set at the first base. The donors were under 40 Caucasian individuals from Russia, aged 6 to 90 years, who were systemically healthy. Each donor gave approximately 9.3 milliliters of peripheral blood, collected into EDTA-treated Vacutainer tubes. Ficoll-Paque density-gradient centrifugation was used to isolate PBMCs, with at least 7 million per sample. Total RNA was extracted from PBMCs with Trizol reagent, with at least 5 micrograms obtained per sample. For every donor, flow cytometry on a PBMC aliquot measured the percentage of naive CD45RAhigh/CD27high T cells. The sample also formed part of further work on T cells of mothers and their children. The second study also describes: Nine systemically healthy Caucasian individuals, comprising three mothers and their six children, were included as donors. cDNA synthesis used all of the extracted RNA, with around 1.5 ug of RNA in each 15 ul reaction. In the second PCR, the M1S primer added sample barcodes and 2-4 random nucleotides. Each mother yielded over 9 million TCR beta CDR3 reads and each child about 3 million reads. In both related and unrelated pairs, thymic selection shapes the output of TCR recombination in a similar way, with inherited differences having only a minor effect. Related mother-child pairs always showed normalized repertoire overlap that was slightly higher than in unrelated mother-child pairs, though the difference was never significant. With a sensitivity of roughly 93 clones per million clonotypes, no persistent microchimeric T cell clones were detected. In the study, deep NGS was used to compare the TCR beta repertoires of mothers and children, and features distinguishing related mother-child pairs from unrelated individuals were sought. Mothers averaged roughly 40 +/- 4 years of age and children averaged about 12 +/- 4 years. After adapters were ligated using NEBNext reagents, the libraries underwent 100+100 nt paired-end sequencing on an Illumina HiSeq 2000. Mother and child libraries were prepared a month apart and sequenced in separate runs to prevent cross-contamination. Each donor had between 500,000 and 2,000,000 distinct TCR beta clonotypes identified. Naive TCR beta clonotypes were estimated from low-frequency clonotypes matched to each donor's FACS-determined naive share, without sorting.

The sample consisted of blood. This sequence originates from a boy between 10 and 17 years old in good health. The chain is made from TRBV6-1 and TRBJ2-4; the D gene could be either TRBD1 or TRBD2, each agreeing at 5 bases. The nucleotides are TGTGCCAGCAGCGGGGACCGACTATCCATTCAGTACTTC. It is translated as CASSGDRLSIQYF.